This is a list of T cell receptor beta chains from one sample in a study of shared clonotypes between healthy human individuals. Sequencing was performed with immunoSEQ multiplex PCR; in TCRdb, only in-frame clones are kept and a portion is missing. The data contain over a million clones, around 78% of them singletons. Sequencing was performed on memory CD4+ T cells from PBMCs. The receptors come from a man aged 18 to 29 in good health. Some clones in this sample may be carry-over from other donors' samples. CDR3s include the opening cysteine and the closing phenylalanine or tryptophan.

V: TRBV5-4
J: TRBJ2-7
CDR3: CASNRASGEYDEQYF

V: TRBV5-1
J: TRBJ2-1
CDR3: CASSWTAGGPYEQFF

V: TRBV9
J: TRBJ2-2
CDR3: CASTGGLGSDTGELFF

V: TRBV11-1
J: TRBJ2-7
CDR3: CASSPQGSSYEQYF

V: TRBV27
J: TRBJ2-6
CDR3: CASSSLSSGANVLTF

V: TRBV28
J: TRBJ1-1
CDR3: CASRPRGHRYTEAFF

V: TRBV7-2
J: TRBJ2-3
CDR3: CASSSYGDTQYF

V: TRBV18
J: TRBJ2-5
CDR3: CASSPQRSEETQYF

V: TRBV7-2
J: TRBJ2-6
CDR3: CASSLSLYGANVLTF

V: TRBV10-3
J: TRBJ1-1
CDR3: CAISEATGWGTEAFF

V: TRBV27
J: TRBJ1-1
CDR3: CASRTVRDTEAFF

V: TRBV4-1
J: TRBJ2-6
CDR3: CASSQDRGSGANVLTF

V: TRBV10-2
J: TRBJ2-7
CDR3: CASSDNRRGSEQYF

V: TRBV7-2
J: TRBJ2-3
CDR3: CASSPGTSGSTDTQYF

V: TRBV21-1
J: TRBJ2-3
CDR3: CASSKGRTDTQYF

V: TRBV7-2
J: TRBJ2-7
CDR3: CASSLRGGRGEQYF

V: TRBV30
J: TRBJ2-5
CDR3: CACNRGFGETQYF

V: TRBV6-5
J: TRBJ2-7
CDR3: CASRASSYEQYF

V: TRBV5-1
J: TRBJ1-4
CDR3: CASKQDPTNEKLFF

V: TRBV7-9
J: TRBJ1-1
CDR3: CASSPTDRIEAFF

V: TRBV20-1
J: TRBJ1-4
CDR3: CSARTNEKLFF

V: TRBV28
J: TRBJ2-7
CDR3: CASNAGPPAEQYF

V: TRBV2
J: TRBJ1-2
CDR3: CASTELWDTNYGYTF

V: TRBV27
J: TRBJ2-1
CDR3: CASSPRQGSYNEQFF